Following are 21 T cell receptor beta chains from one sample sequenced in a study of blood T cell repertoires in COVID-19. Some clones are missing from TCRdb's copy, which holds only in-frame ones; the method was immunoSEQ multiplex PCR. Among about 160,000 clones listed, roughly 90% were seen once. Source material: PBMCs or T cells enriched from blood (not recorded which). These receptors were taken from a woman aged 45-65 years who had recovered from COVID-19.

This clone appeared once. The genes are TRBV27 and TRBJ1-5; D not certain. The CDR3 extends over 18 amino acids. Between the trimmed V and J ends, which lost 3 bases and 0 bases, there was a span of 18 bases. Germline values: CDR1 MNHEY, CDR2 SMNVEV (reference sequence). CDR3 sequence: CASSLGYPGDHSNQPQHF. The CDR3, as DNA: TGTGCCAGCAGTTTGGGATACCCGGGAGATCATAGCAATCAGCCCCAGCATTTT.

The V gene is TRBV12-3 or TRBV12-4, the J gene TRBJ1-1; 8 bases are a match to TRBD1. The CDR3 has 13 amino acids. V shed 5 bases and J 1 base; nucleotides not matched to a gene: 0. The CDR3 DNA is TGTGCCAGCAGTACAGGGGGGAACACTGAAGCTTTCTTT. It translates to CASSTGGNTEAFF.

J is TRBJ1-4 and V is TRBV6-5, with 7 bases aligning to TRBD1. This CDR3 is built from 14 residues. Germline-derived CDR1 and CDR2 are MNHEY and SVGAGI. V lost 6 bases, J lost 7 bases, and 8 bases stayed unmatched. CDR3 protein: CASSLTQGIEKLFF. The CDR3 coding sequence is TGTGCCAGCAGCCTCACACAGGGGATTGAAAAACTGTTTTTT.

The chain recombines TRBV14 with TRBJ2-7; 9 nucleotides agree with TRBD1. Looked up from germline, CDR1 is SGHDN and CDR2 is FVKESK. V dropped 4 bases and J dropped 5; count of bases not matched to a gene: 12. The CDR3 runs to 16 residues. CDR3 DNA sequence: TGTGCCAGCAGCCCCGGACAGGGGACTGGCCGCCACGAGCAGTACTTC. The encoded protein is CASSPGQGTGRHEQYF.

The chain joins TRBV3-1 (or the pseudogene TRBV3-2) to TRBJ1-4; possible D gene TRBD1, 5 bases. Germline CDR1 is LGHDT and CDR2 is YNNKEL (reference sequence). The length of the CDR3 is 14 residues. The V and J ends lost 4 bases and 8 bases respectively, with 14 bases between them. This CDR3 reads CASSLPGGTEKLFF. CDR3 nucleotides: TGTGCCAGCAGCCTCCCCGGGGGGACGGAAAAACTGTTTTTT.

The chain combines TRBV10-3 with TRBJ1-2; 7 nucleotides match TRBD1. Trimming cost V 0 bases and J 7 bases; bases outside gene matches: 5. This CDR3 region has 14 residues. Germline CDR1 ENHRY, CDR2 SYGVKD. The CDR3 DNA sequence: TGTGCCATCAGTGAGTCTAGGGGGCTGGCTGGCTACACCTTC. Translating gives CAISESRGLAGYTF.

In its sample, this clone was seen once. J is TRBJ1-5 and V is TRBV19; D possibly corresponds to TRBD1 (5 bases). This CDR3 comprises 12 residues. The V end was cut by 7 bases, the J end by 7 bases, with 11 bases between. The germline V gene encodes CDR1 LNHDA and CDR2 SQIVND (reference sequence). The CDR3 spells CASNYGGQPQHF. The CDR3 DNA follows: TGTGCCAGTAACTACGGGGGGCAGCCCCAGCATTTT.

A few counts support this clone. The junction differs from germline at one of its ends, possibly a read error. The V gene is TRBV7-9, the J gene TRBJ2-7; tentative D call: TRBD1 (6 bases). CDR1 is SEHNR, CDR2 FQNEAQ, per germline (reference sequence). This CDR3 is built from 14 residues. The CDR3 DNA reads as TGTGCCAGCAGCTTAGCTCTATCTGTGGCAGGGGCTTTCTTC. It translates to CASSLALSVAGAFF.

This rearrangement joins TRBV7-9 to TRBJ2-3; maybe TRBD2 (7 bases). CDR1 is SEHNR, CDR2 FQNEAQ, per germline (reference sequence). This CDR3 comprises 16 residues. V lost 5 bases to trimming and J lost 1 base, with 16 bases between them. The chain's CDR3 is CASSHPTGGRTDTQYF. The CDR3 nucleotides read TGTGCCAGCAGCCACCCCACGGGGGGCCGCACAGATACGCAGTATTTT.

V usage is TRBV24-1 and J usage is TRBJ2-7, with 10 bases identical to TRBD1. The CDR3 sequence is 16 residues long. From germline, CDR1 is KGHDR and CDR2 SFDVKD. The junction had 7 bases not matched to a gene; V was cut back by 3 bases and J by 3 bases. The CDR3 reads CATSDPRGQGSYEQYF. The CDR3 DNA sequence: TGTGCCACCAGTGATCCCCGGGGACAGGGGAGCTACGAGCAGTACTTC.

The gene calls are TRBV7-2 and TRBJ2-5; TRBD2 matches 7 bases. This CDR3 region has 15 residues. The V segment lost 5 bases and the J segment 2 bases; nucleotides outside the gene matches: 8. Germline lookup yields CDR1 SGHTA and CDR2 FQGNSA. CDR3 residues: CASSPSSGPQETQYF. In DNA, the CDR3 is TGTGCCAGCAGCCCCTCTAGCGGACCTCAAGAGACCCAGTACTTC.

This clone was recorded once. V usage is TRBV4-1 and J usage is TRBJ1-6; 9 bases fit TRBD1. The CDR3 covers 17 residues. Germline values: CDR1 MGHRA, CDR2 YSYEKL. J was trimmed by 5 bases and V by 1 base; bases with no gene match: 6. This CDR3 reads CASSQVSGTGNNSPLHF. The CDR3 DNA is TGCGCCAGCAGCCAAGTTTCCGGGACAGGGAATAATTCACCCCTCCACTTT.

This chain uses TRBV4-1 with TRBJ2-7, with TRBD1 matching over 10 bases. V shed 3 bases, J shed 2 bases, and the junction held 10 bases outside the gene matches. The CDR3 sequence is 17 residues long. Germline lookup yields CDR1 MGHRA and CDR2 YSYEKL. CDR3 nucleotides: TGCGCCAGCAGCCACCTCAGCCCGGGACAGGGGACCTACGAGCAGTACTTC. This sequence encodes CASSHLSPGQGTYEQYF.

This chain joins TRBV19 and TRBJ1-5, with 7 bases that match TRBD1. CDR3 length: 14 residues. The ends lost 4 bases at V and 2 bases at J; junction bases unmatched: 2. Germline values: CDR1 LNHDA, CDR2 SQIVND (reference sequence). The DNA for the CDR3 is TGTGCCAGTAGTAAAACAGGGGGCAATCAGCCCCAGCATTTT. Residues: CASSKTGGNQPQHF.

The chain carries TRBV12-2 and TRBJ1-5. TRBV12-2 is labeled a pseudogene. The CDR3 is 15 residues long. The CDR3 here is CASRLGVASNQPQHF. CDR3 nucleotide sequence: TGTGCAAGTCGCCTAGGAGTAGCAAGCAATCAGCCCCAGCATTTT.

J is TRBJ1-2 and V is TRBV6-5, with D uncertain. With 2 bases removed from V and 5 bases from J, the gap between germline ends came to 9 bases. The CDR3 contains 13 residues. Germline CDR1 reads MNHEY; CDR2 reads SVGAGI. CDR3 sequence: CASSYLGEYGYTF. The CDR3 DNA sequence: TGTGCCAGCAGTTACCTCGGAGAATATGGCTACACCTTC.

This clone showed up just once. This sequence joins TRBV19 and TRBJ2-7; TRBD2 agrees at 7 bases. This CDR3 comprises 14 residues. V lost 3 bases to trimming and J lost 6 bases; unmatched junction nucleotides: 8. CDR1 LNHDA and CDR2 SQIVND come from the germline V gene (reference sequence). DNA of the CDR3: TGTGCCAGTAGTATGGGGGGGATAGTAGCCGAGCAGTACTTC. This gives the protein CASSMGGIVAEQYF.

The gene calls are TRBV30 and TRBJ1-1; D not certain. In germline, CDR1 is GTSNPN, CDR2 SVGIG (reference sequence). CDR3 length equals 10 residues. The V and J ends lost 3 bases and 10 bases respectively, with 9 bases between them. The CDR3 nucleotides are TGTGCCTGGAGGGCCGGAGGAGCTTTCTTT. Protein product: CAWRAGGAFF.

The gene calls are TRBV18 and TRBJ2-5; TRBD2 matches at 8 bases. V lost 2 bases to trimming and J lost 5 bases; unmatched junction nucleotides: 7. The germline V gene encodes CDR1 KGHSH and CDR2 LQKENI. CDR3 length: 15 residues. The CDR3, as DNA: TGTGCCAGCTCACCAGGGAGCGGGGGCCGGGAGACCCAGTACTTC. Protein sequence: CASSPGSGGRETQYF.

The V gene is TRBV5-1, the J gene TRBJ1-4; 10 bases match TRBD1. The germline V gene has CDR1 SGHRS and CDR2 YFSETQ. The CDR3 extends over 12 amino acids. Losses at the gene ends were 7 bases for V and 7 bases for J; bases not matched to a gene: 1. CDR3 nucleotide sequence: TGCGCCAGCCGGGACAGGGGTGAAAAACTGTTTTTT. Amino acids: CASRDRGEKLFF.

This clone has only one observation. J is TRBJ1-1 and V is TRBV9; D gene unclear. The CDR3 contains 13 residues. The V end was cut by 2 bases, the J end by 0 bases, with 5 bases between. Germline CDR1 reads SGDLS; CDR2 reads YYNGEE. This CDR3 reads CASSVGMNTEAFF. In nucleotides, the CDR3 is TGTGCCAGCAGCGTTGGCATGAACACTGAAGCTTTCTTT.